A single sample gave rise to the 15 T cell receptor beta chains below, sequenced in a study of blood T cell repertoires in COVID-19 (dated by TCRdb to about 2020). Library prep was done by the immunoSEQ multiplex PCR assay. Held by TCRdb, this immuneACCESS table contains in-frame sequences only and omits some clones. Under half of the omission traces to an unresolved V gene where checked; the cause of the rest is unknown. A total of about 26,000 clones appear in this sample, around 86% of them only once. The ten largest clones add up to about 13% of the sample. Sequencing was done on a sample of peripheral blood. Receptors were obtained from a human donor in a cohort sampled during active COVID-19. The donor label of this sample is uncertain.

V gene TRBV10-1 combines with J gene TRBJ2-6, with D perhaps TRBD1 (6 bases). Germline V CDR1 and CDR2: WNHNN, SYGVQD (reference sequence). This CDR3 is 18 amino acids long. Trimming took 4 bases from V and 0 from J, leaving 16 bases between them. Written as DNA, the CDR3 is TGCGCCAGCAGTGTCACCGGGACACCGCACTCTGGGGCCAACGTCCTGACTTTC. It yields the protein CASSVTGTPHSGANVLTF.

The rearrangement uses TRBV29-1 and TRBJ2-1, with 8 bases lining up with TRBD2. This CDR3 has 13 residues. In germline, CDR1 is SQVTM, CDR2 ANQGSEA. The V and J ends lost 3 bases and 8 bases, in that order; junction bases with no gene match: 6. For the CDR3, the DNA is TGCAGCGTTGATGGCGGGGGGCCGGATGAGCAGTTCTTC. Amino acids: CSVDGGGPDEQFF.

V and J are TRBV7-9 and TRBJ2-5; 7 positions agree with TRBD2. Germline V gene lookup returns CDR1 SEHNR and CDR2 FQNEAQ (reference sequence). This CDR3 is built from 16 residues. V was pared by 4 bases and J by 4 bases, with 12 bases of the junction left unmatched. CDR3 DNA: TGTGCCAGCAGCTATTCTGCGGGGGAAACACTAGAGACCCAGTACTTC. As protein: CASSYSAGETLETQYF.

J is TRBJ2-5 and V is TRBV15; tentatively, D is TRBD2 (6 bases). V lost 5 bases to trimming and J lost 4 bases, with 17 bases between them. Germline values: CDR1 LNHNV, CDR2 YYDKDF (reference sequence). This CDR3 contains 15 residues. DNA for the CDR3: TGTGCCACCAGCCCGACGCGGGGTTATATAGAGACCCAGTACTTC. Amino acids: CATSPTRGYIETQYF. The full variable domain, its missing parts supplied by reference TRBV15 and TRBJ2-5, is DAMVIQNPRYQVTQFGKPVTLSCSQTLNHNVMYWYQQKSSQAPKLLFHYYDKDFNNEADTPDNFQSRRPNTSFCFLDIRSPGLGDTAMYLCATSPTRGYIETQYFGPGTRLLVL.

The chain uses TRBV12-3 or TRBV12-4 and TRBJ2-3; no definite D call. The CDR3 covers 12 residues. The ends were cut back, 5 bases at V and 5 bases at J, with 8 bases in the middle. CDR3: CASSPHVDTQYF. As DNA, the CDR3 is TGTGCCAGCAGTCCCCATGTAGATACGCAGTATTTT.

This clone came up once. The chain has TRBV6-5 and TRBJ2-3; 8 positions agree with TRBD1. CDR1 and CDR2 from the germline V gene are MNHEY and SVGAGI. The CDR3 covers 15 residues. The V gene end was trimmed by 4 bases and the J gene end by 2 bases; junction bases not matched to a gene: 5. CDR3 region: CASSFRTGTTDTQYF. The CDR3 DNA sequence: TGTGCCAGCAGTTTCCGGACAGGGACCACAGATACGCAGTATTTT.

The sample holds one count of this clone. The rearrangement joins TRBV6-5 to TRBJ1-5, with a tentative D call TRBD1 (5 bases). V dropped 8 bases and J dropped 2 bases, with 16 bases sitting between them. The CDR3 is 15 amino acids. Germline V gene lookup returns CDR1 MNHEY and CDR2 SVGAGI. Here the CDR3 DNA reads TGTGCCAGCCGGGGGTTGCTTGGAGGCAATCAGCCCCAGCATTTT. Translation: CASRGLLGGNQPQHF.

The rearrangement uses TRBV11-1 and TRBJ2-7; no reliable D call. CDR3 length equals 12 residues. Trimming cost V 5 bases and J 4 bases, with 9 bases left between them. Germline CDR1 reads SGHAT; CDR2 reads FQDESV (reference sequence). The CDR3 DNA reads as TGTGCCAGCAGCGCGACTCATTACGAGCAGTACTTC. Encoded protein: CASSATHYEQYF. Together with reference TRBV11-1 and TRBJ2-7, the CDR3 gives the full variable domain: EAEVAQSPRYKITEKSQAVAFWCDPISGHATLYWYRQILGQGPELLVQFQDESVVDDSQLPKDRFSAERLKGVDSTLKIQPAELGDSAMYLCASSATHYEQYFGPGTRLTVT.

This clone was counted between two and nine times. J is TRBJ1-5 and V is TRBV18, with 7 bases that match TRBD1. CDR3 length: 15 amino acids. Per the germline V gene, CDR1 is KGHSH and CDR2 is LQKENI. V shed 2 bases, J shed 7 bases, and the junction held 8 bases outside the gene matches. CDR3 sequence reads: CASSPVSGGGQPQHF. DNA of the CDR3: TGTGCCAGCTCACCAGTTTCAGGGGGTGGGCAGCCCCAGCATTTT.

This chain uses TRBV2 with TRBJ2-7; 8 nucleotides align to TRBD2. V shed 7 bases, J shed 4 bases, and the junction held 15 bases outside the gene matches. Germline V gene sequence: CDR1 SNHLY, CDR2 FYNNEI. The CDR3 is 16 residues long. The CDR3 reads CASKVSATSDVYEQYF. CDR3 bases: TGTGCCAGCAAGGTCTCGGCGACTAGCGATGTTTACGAGCAGTACTTC. Based on the CDR3 plus reference TRBV2 and TRBJ2-7, the full variable domain is EPEVTQTPSHQVTQMGQEVILRCVPISNHLYFYWYRQILGQKVEFLVSFYNNEISEKSEIFDDQFSVERPDGSNFTLKIRSTKLEDSAMYFCASKVSATSDVYEQYFGPGTRLTVT.

The chain has TRBV7-3 and TRBJ2-3; D is possibly TRBD2 (5 bases). This CDR3 contains 16 residues. The V end lost 5 bases, the J end lost 6 bases, and 21 bases lay between the germline ends. From germline, CDR1 is SGHTA and CDR2 FQGTGA. The DNA of the CDR3 is TGTGCCAGCAGCCCTTTCATCAGCGCTAAGCGGGATACGCAGTATTTT. It translates to CASSPFISAKRDTQYF. Drawing the rest from reference TRBV7-3 and TRBJ2-3, the complete variable domain is GAGVSQTPSNKVTEKGKYVELRCDPISGHTALYWYRQSLGQGPEFLIYFQGTGAADDSGLPNDRFFAVRPEGSVSTLKIQRTERGDSAVYLCASSPFISAKRDTQYFGPGTRLTVL.

The chain is built from TRBV4-3 and TRBJ2-7, with D possibly being TRBD2 (7 bases). CDR1 and CDR2 from the germline V gene are LGHNA and YSLEER. The CDR3 extends over 16 amino acids. V was trimmed by 0 bases and J by 7 bases, leaving 19 bases between them. As DNA, the CDR3 is TGCGCCAGCAGCCAAGATTTCGGGGGGCCCTGGGAAGAGCAGTACTTC. It codes for CASSQDFGGPWEEQYF.

This chain joins TRBV7-9 and TRBJ2-1, with D possibly TRBD2 on 5 matching bases. The CDR3 sequence is 11 residues long. In germline, CDR1 is SEHNR, CDR2 FQNEAQ (reference sequence). Trimming pared 5 bases from V and 9 bases from J, leaving 8 bases between. For the CDR3, the DNA is TGTGCCAGCAGCGCGGCGGGTGAGCAGTTCTTC. This encodes CASSAAGEQFF.

V gene TRBV19 combines with J gene TRBJ2-2; 8 bases line up with TRBD2. Trimming at V came to 3 bases and at J to 5 bases, leaving 8 bases not matched to a gene. CDR1 LNHDA and CDR2 SQIVND come from the germline V gene (reference sequence). The CDR3 runs 16 residues. The CDR3 DNA is TGTGCCAGTAGTATCTTAAGGCCGGGAGGGACCGGGGAGCTGTTTTTT. Its protein is CASSILRPGGTGELFF.

This sequence joins TRBV9 and TRBJ2-5; 10 positions agree with TRBD1. This CDR3 contains 14 residues. Per the germline V gene, CDR1 is SGDLS and CDR2 is YYNGEE. V was pared by 9 bases and J by 2 bases, with 7 bases of the junction left unmatched. The CDR3 loop is CATSKGQGQETQYF. CDR3 in DNA: TGTGCCACCTCGAAGGGACAGGGGCAAGAGACCCAGTACTTC.